Shown below are 11 T cell receptor beta chains from a single sample sequenced in a study of regulatory T cells in long-lasting Graves disease. Investigators prepared the TCR beta libraries by applying iRepertoire HTBI primers and Arm-PCR of CDR3 regions. TCRdb passed the multiplex PCR reads through MiXCR, listing each CDR3 protein once. The sample lists roughly 530,000 distinct CDR3 sequences, 15% to 20% occurring once. Time point here: newly diagnosed GD, antithyroid drugs for less than 3 months. From PBMCs, RNA was extracted and then used to make the TCR library. These records were also assigned to another study, of T cells in Graves' hyperthyroidism and ophthalmopathy.

The sample here was peripheral blood mononuclear cells (PBMCs), taken at new diagnosis, from a patient treated with antithyroid drugs. The origin of the receptors is a woman aged 35-65 years with Graves disease.

This clonotype was found many times. This sequence joins TRBV28 and TRBJ1-2, with 7 bases lining up with TRBD1. This CDR3 region has 13 residues. The germline V gene encodes CDR1 MDHEN and CDR2 SYDVKM. J gave up 8 bases and V 5 bases, and 8 bases lay outside the gene matches. The CDR3 DNA sequence: TGTGCCAGCAGTGTACAGGGAGGGGGCGGCTACACCTTC. Translating gives CASSVQGGGGYTF.

The chain couples TRBV7-9 to TRBJ1-1; D remains ambiguous. This CDR3 has 14 amino acids. Trimming shortened V by 5 bases and J by 2 bases, and 12 bases separated the two germline ends. Germline CDR1 is SEHNR and CDR2 is FQNEAQ (reference sequence). The CDR3 DNA sequence: TGTGCCAGCAGCCTAGAATGGGTTAACACTGAAGCTTTCTTT. This encodes CASSLEWVNTEAFF. Together with reference TRBV7-9 and TRBJ1-1, the CDR3 gives the full variable domain: DTGVSQNPRHKITKRGQNVTFRCDPISEHNRLYWYRQTLGQGPEFLTYFQNEAQLEKSRLLSDRFSAERPKGSFSTLEIQRTEQGDSAMYLCASSLEWVNTEAFFGQGTRLTVV.

The chain joins TRBV9 to TRBJ2-7, with 8 nucleotides matching TRBD2. This CDR3 comprises 15 residues. With V trimmed by 2 bases and J by 0 bases, 4 bases remained unmatched. CDR1 and CDR2 from the germline V gene are SGDLS and YYNGEE. The CDR3 bases are TGTGCCAGCAGCGTCGGGGGGGTCTACTCCTACGAGCAGTACTTC. As protein: CASSVGGVYSYEQYF. Using reference TRBV9 and TRBJ2-7 for the parts outside the CDR3, the full variable domain is DSGVTQTPKHLITATGQRVTLRCSPRSGDLSVYWYQQSLDQGLQFLIQYYNGEERAKGNILERFSAQQFPDLHSELNLSSLELGDSALYFCASSVGGVYSYEQYFGPGTRLTVT.

Many counts were recorded for this clonotype. V and J are TRBV27 and TRBJ2-5; 9 nucleotides line up with TRBD2. The CDR3 loop spans 18 amino acids. Per germline, CDR1 MNHEY and CDR2 SMNVEV (reference sequence). With 2 bases clipped from V and 2 bases from J, the junction kept 12 bases outside the gene matches. The CDR3 bases are TGTGCCAGCAGTTTAAATTCCGGGACTAGCATAGAACAAGAGACCCAGTACTTC. Its translation: CASSLNSGTSIEQETQYF.

This clonotype has ten or more counts. J is TRBJ2-7 and V is TRBV7-2; the D gene is possibly TRBD1 (5 bases). Trimming shortened V by 6 bases and J by 4 bases, and 10 bases separated the two germline ends. The CDR3 runs to 12 residues. Germline assignment: CDR1 SGHTA and CDR2 FQGNSA. CDR3 residues: CASSLTVYEQYF. The CDR3 DNA is TGTGCCAGCAGTTTGACAGTTTACGAGCAGTACTTC.

This clonotype was picked up many times. The chain employs TRBV5-6 and TRBJ2-7; a weak D match, TRBD2 (6 bases). CDR1 and CDR2 (germline): SGHDT, YYEEEE. The V and J ends lost 0 bases and 0 bases respectively, with 10 bases between them. The CDR3 spans 15 residues. CDR3 loop: CASSLDGGSSYEQYF. In nucleotides, the CDR3 is TGTGCCAGCAGCTTGGATGGGGGGAGCTCCTACGAGCAGTACTTC.

This clonotype was detected a few times. The chain joins TRBV5-6 to TRBJ1-2, with D perhaps TRBD1 (5 bases). The ends were cut back, 5 bases at V and 7 bases at J, with 12 bases in the middle. Germline V CDR1 and CDR2: SGHDT, YYEEEE. The CDR3 totals 12 residues. CDR3 sequence (DNA): TGTGCCAGCAGACCTCAGGGTATTGGCTACACCTTC. Translating gives CASRPQGIGYTF.

V usage is TRBV29-1 and J usage is TRBJ2-7; 10 nucleotides agree with TRBD1. V trimming: 5 bases; J trimming: 2 bases; junction bases outside the gene matches: 3. In germline, CDR1 is SQVTM, CDR2 ANQGSEA. This CDR3 is 13 amino acids long. CDR3 region: CSVLTGGTYEQYF. The CDR3 coding sequence is TGCAGCGTTCTGACAGGGGGCACCTACGAGCAGTACTTC.

The sample holds a few counts of this clonotype. This chain links TRBV18 with TRBJ1-1, with D perhaps matching TRBD1 (5 bases). CDR3 size: 13 residues. Trimming pared 5 bases from V and 4 bases from J, leaving 11 bases between. Germline-derived CDR1 and CDR2 are KGHSH and LQKENI. In DNA form, the CDR3 reads TGTGCCAGCTCAGGAAACGGGGGCACTGAAGCTTTCTTT. Its translation is CASSGNGGTEAFF.

This clonotype has at least ten counts. The gene calls are TRBV27 and TRBJ2-1; D perhaps matches TRBD1 (6 bases). The DNA end is more similar to TRBJ2-5, so the J call may be wrong. This CDR3 region has 15 residues. Germline V lookup: CDR1 MNHEY, CDR2 SMNVEV (reference sequence). The CDR3 sequence is CASSLGAGGVETQYF. CDR3 bases: TGTGCCAGCAGTTTGGGGGCAGGCGGTGTAGAGACCCAGTACTTC.

This clonotype was detected a few times. The genes are TRBV28 and TRBJ2-5; D might be TRBD2 (7 bases). The CDR3 sequence is 13 residues long. Trimming removed 8 bases from V and 5 bases from J, with 15 bases in between. The V gene's germline CDR1 is MDHEN and CDR2 SYDVKM. CDR3 loop: CASWGGPGETQYF. In nucleotides, the CDR3 is TGTGCCAGCTGGGGGGGGCCGGGGGAGACCCAGTACTTC.